This T cell receptor beta chain stems from a study of OX40 agonist ivuxolimab in advanced cancers. Profiling relied on immunoSEQ multiplex PCR, and the TCRdb table lists in-frame clones only, not all of them. The sample lists 48,000 or so clones, roughly 81% occurring once. The V segment lost 6 bases and the J segment 7 bases; nucleotides outside the gene matches: 5. The CDR3 sequence is 13 residues long. Looked up from germline, CDR1 is SQVTM and CDR2 is ANQGSEA. This clone was detected only once. Source: CD4+ or CD8+ T cells sorted from blood, taken in a trial of the OX40 agonist ivuxolimab. The receptor comes from an adult with an advanced solid tumor such as melanoma, head and neck, liver or kidney cancer. The chain is built from TRBV29-1 and TRBJ2-1; 11 positions agree with TRBD2. CDR3 sequence (DNA): TGCAGCGTCCTAGCGGGAGGTCTAAATGAGCAGTTCTTC. Encoded protein: CSVLAGGLNEQFF.